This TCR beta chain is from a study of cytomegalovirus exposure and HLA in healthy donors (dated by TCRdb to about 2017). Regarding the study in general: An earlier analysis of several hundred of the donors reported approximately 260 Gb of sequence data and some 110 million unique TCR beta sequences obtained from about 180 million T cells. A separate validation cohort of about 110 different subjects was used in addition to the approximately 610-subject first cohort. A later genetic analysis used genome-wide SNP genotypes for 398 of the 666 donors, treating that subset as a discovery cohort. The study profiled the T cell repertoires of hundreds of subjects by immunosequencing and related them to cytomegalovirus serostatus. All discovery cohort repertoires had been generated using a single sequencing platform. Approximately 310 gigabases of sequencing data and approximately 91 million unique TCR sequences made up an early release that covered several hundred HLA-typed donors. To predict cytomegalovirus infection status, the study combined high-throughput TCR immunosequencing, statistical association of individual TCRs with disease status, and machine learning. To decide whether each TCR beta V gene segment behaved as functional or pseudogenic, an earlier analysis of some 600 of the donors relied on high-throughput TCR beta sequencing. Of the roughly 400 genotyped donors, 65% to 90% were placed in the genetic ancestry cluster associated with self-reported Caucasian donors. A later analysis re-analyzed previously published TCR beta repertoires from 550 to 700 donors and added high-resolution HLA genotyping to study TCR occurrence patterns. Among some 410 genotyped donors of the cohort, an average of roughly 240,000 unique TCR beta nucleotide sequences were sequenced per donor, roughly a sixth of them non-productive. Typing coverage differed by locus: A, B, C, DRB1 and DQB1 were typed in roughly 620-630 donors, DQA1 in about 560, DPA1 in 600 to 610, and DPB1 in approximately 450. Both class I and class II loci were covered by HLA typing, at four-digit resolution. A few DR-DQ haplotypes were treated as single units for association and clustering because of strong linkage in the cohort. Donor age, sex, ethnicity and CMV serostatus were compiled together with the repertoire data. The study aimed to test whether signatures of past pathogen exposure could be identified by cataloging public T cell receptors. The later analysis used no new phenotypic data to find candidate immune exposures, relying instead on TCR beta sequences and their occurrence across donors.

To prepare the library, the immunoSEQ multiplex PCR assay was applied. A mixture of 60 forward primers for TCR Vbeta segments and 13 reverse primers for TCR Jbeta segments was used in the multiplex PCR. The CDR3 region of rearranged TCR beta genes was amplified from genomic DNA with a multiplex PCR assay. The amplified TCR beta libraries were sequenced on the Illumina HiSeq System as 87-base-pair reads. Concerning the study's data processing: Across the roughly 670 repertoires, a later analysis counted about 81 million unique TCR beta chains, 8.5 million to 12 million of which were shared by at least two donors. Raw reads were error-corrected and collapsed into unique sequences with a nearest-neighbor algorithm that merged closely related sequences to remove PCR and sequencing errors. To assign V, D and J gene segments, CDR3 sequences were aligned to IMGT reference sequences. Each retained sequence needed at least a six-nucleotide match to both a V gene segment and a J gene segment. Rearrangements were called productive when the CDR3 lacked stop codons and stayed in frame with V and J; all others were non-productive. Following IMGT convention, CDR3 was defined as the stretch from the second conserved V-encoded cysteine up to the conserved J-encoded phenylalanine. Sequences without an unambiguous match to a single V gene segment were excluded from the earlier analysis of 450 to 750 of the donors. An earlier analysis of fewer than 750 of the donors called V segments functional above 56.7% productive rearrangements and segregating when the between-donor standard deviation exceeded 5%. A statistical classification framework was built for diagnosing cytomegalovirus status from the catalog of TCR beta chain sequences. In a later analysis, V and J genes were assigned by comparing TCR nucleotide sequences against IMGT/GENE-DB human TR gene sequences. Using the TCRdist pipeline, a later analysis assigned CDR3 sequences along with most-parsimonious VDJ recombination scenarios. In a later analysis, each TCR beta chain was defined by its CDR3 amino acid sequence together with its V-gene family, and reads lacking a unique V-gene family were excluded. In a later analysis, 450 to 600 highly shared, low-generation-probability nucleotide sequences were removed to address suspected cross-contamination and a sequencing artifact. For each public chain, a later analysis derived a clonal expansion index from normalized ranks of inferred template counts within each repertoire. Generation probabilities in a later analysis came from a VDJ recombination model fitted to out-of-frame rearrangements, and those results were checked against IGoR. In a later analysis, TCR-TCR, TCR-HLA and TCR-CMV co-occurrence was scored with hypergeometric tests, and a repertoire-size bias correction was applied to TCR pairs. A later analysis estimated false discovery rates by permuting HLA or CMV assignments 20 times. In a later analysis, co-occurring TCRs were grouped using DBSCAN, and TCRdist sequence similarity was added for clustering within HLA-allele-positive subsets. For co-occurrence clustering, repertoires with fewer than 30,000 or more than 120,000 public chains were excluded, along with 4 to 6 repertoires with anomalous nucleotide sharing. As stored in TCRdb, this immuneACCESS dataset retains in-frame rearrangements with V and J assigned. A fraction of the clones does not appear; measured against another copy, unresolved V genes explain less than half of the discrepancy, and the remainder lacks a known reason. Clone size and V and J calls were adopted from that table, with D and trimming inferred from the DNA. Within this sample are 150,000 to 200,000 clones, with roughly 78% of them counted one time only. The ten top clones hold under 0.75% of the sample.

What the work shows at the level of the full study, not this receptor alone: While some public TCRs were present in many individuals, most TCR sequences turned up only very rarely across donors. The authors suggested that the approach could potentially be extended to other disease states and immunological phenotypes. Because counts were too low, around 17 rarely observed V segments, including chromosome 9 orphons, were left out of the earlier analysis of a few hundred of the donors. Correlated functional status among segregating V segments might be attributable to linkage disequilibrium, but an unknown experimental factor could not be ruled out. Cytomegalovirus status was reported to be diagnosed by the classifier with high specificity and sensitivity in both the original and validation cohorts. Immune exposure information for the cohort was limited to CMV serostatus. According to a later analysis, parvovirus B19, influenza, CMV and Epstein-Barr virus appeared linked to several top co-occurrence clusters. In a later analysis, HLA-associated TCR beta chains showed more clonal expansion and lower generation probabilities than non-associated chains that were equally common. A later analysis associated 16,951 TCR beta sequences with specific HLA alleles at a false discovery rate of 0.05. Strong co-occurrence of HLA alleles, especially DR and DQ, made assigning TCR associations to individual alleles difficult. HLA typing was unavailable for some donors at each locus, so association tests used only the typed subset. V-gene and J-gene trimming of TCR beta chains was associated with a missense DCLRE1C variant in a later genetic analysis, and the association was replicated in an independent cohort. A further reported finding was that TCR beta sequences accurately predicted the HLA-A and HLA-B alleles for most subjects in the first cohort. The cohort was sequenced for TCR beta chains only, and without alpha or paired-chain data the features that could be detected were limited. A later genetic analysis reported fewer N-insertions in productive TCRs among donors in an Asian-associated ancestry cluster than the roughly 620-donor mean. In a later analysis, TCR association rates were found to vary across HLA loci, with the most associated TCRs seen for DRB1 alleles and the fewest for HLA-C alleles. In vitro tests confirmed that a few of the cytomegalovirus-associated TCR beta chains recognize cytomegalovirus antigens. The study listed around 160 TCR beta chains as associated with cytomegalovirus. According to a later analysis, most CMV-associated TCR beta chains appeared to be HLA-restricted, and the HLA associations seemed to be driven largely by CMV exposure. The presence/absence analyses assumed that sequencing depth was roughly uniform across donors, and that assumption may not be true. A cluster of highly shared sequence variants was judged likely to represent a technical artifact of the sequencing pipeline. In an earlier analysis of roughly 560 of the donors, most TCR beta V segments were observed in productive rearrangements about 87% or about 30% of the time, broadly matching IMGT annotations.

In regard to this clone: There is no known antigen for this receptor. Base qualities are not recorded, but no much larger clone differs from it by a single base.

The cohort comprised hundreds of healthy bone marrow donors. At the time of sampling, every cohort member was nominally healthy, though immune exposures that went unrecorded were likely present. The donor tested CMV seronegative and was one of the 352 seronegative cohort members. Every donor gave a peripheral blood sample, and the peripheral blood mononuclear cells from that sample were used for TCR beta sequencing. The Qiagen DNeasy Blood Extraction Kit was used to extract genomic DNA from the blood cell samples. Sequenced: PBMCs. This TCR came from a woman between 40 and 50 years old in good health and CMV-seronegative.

The DNA reads as follows: TGTGCCAGCAGCAGCCTGACAGGGTTGGGCTACACCTTC. It specifies CASSSLTGLGYTF. The V and J genes are TRBV9 and TRBJ1-2; 7 bases in between match TRBD1. The CDR3 runs 13 residues from the cysteine to the phenylalanine. The CDR3 DNA has 39 bases and is translated from base 1. Trimming leaves V shorter by 4 bases and J shorter by 8 bases, with the junction holding 8 bases beyond the gene matches. From a lookup of the germline V gene, CDR1 and CDR2 are SGDLS and YYNGEE. Where the CDR3 stops, the reference TRBV9 and TRBJ1-2 genes take over; the full variable domain is DSGVTQTPKHLITATGQRVTLRCSPRSGDLSVYWYQQSLDQGLQFLIQYYNGEERAKGNILERFSAQQFPDLHSELNLSSLELGDSALYFCASSSLTGLGYTFGSGTRLTVV.